What follows are 31 T cell receptor beta chains derived from one specimen sequenced in a study of control samples from healthy donors and cancer patients. TCRdb's table, derived via immunoSEQ multiplex PCR, lists solely in-frame clones and lacks some. The top ten clones hold approximately 0.99% of a sample with about 55,000 clones, about 96% of them seen once. Sequencing input: blood. All receptors come from a woman aged 18-29 years in good health.

The rearrangement links TRBV5-1 to TRBJ1-2; tentatively, D is TRBD1 (5 bases). The CDR3 is made up of 12 amino acids. Germline V gene data show CDR1 as SGHRS and CDR2 as YFSETQ. V was clipped by 4 bases and J by 7 bases, with 11 bases between them. The CDR3, as DNA: TGCGCCAGCAGCCCGGAGGGGAGTGGCTACACCTTC. This encodes CASSPEGSGYTF. Supplemented by reference TRBV5-1 and TRBJ1-2, the full variable domain reads KAGVTQTPRYLIKTRGQQVTLSCSPISGHRSVSWYQQTPGQGLQFLFEYFSETQRNKGNFPGRFSGRQFSNSRSEMNVSTLELGDSALYLCASSPEGSGYTFGSGTRLTVV.

The CDR3 here is CAISELGGQPQHF. CDR3 nucleotide sequence: TGTGCCATCAGTGAGTTAGGAGGGCAGCCCCAGCATTTT. The chain recombines TRBV10-3 with TRBJ1-5; no reliable D call. Per the germline V gene, CDR1 is ENHRY and CDR2 is SYGVKD. V dropped 1 base and J dropped 7 bases, with 8 bases sitting between them. The CDR3 loop spans 13 amino acids.

V and J are TRBV4-3 and TRBJ1-3, with no clear D. V was pared by 0 bases and J by 2 bases, with 17 bases between. This CDR3 region has 18 residues. Germline CDR1 is LGHNA and CDR2 is YSLEER. DNA of the CDR3: TGCGCCAGCAGCCAAGATGGGAGTGGGCCACCCGCTGGAAACACCATATATTTT. Amino acid sequence: CASSQDGSGPPAGNTIYF.

V gene TRBV7-2 combines with J gene TRBJ1-1, with D unclear. The CDR3 consists of 14 residues. Trimming pared 1 base from V and 1 base from J, leaving 7 bases between. Germline assignment: CDR1 SGHTA and CDR2 FQGNSA. CDR3 sequence (DNA): TGTGCCAGCAGCTTAGAGCCCGGGAACACTGAAGCTTTCTTT. Its translation: CASSLEPGNTEAFF.

The chain couples TRBV7-9 to TRBJ2-3, with 10 bases identical to TRBD2. Trimming removed 8 bases from V and 2 bases from J; junction bases left unmatched: 7. The CDR3 contains 15 residues. In germline, CDR1 is SEHNR, CDR2 FQNEAQ (reference sequence). The CDR3 reads CASGSAGGITDTQYF. CDR3 DNA: TGTGCCAGCGGGTCAGCGGGGGGGATCACAGATACGCAGTATTTT.

The chain has TRBV19 and TRBJ1-1; D is perhaps TRBD1 (6 bases). V lost 9 bases and J lost 4, with 15 bases in between. The CDR3 contains 13 residues. CDR1 LNHDA and CDR2 SQIVND come from the germline V gene (reference sequence). CDR3 DNA sequence: TGTGCCAGCCAATGGCGGGGGGCCACTGAAGCTTTCTTT. Protein sequence: CASQWRGATEAFF.

This chain links TRBV24-1 with TRBJ1-1; 11 bases line up with TRBD1. From germline, CDR1 is KGHDR and CDR2 SFDVKD. The CDR3 is 18 amino acids. The V segment lost 4 bases and the J segment 3 bases; nucleotides outside the gene matches: 12. The CDR3 DNA is TGTGCCACCAGTGACCGTCACTCCGGGACAGGGGGATACACTGAAGCTTTCTTT. It is translated as CATSDRHSGTGGYTEAFF.

The chain recombines TRBV5-4 with TRBJ2-5, with no clear D. The germline gives CDR1 SGHNT, CDR2 YYREEE (reference sequence). The CDR3 totals 14 residues. V was clipped by 2 bases and J by 8 bases, with 16 bases between them. The CDR3 is CASSLPYTEDTQYF. In nucleotides, the CDR3 is TGTGCCAGCAGCTTACCCTACACCGAGGATACCCAGTACTTC.

The rearrangement joins TRBV29-1 to TRBJ1-1, with TRBD1 as a possible D gene (5 bases). Germline V gene data show CDR1 as SQVTM and CDR2 as ANQGSEA. The CDR3 is 14 residues long. Between the trimmed V and J ends, which lost 0 bases and 5 bases, there was a span of 13 bases. The CDR3 here is CSVEDPRARTEAFF. CDR3 coding DNA: TGCAGCGTTGAAGACCCCAGGGCCAGGACTGAAGCTTTCTTT.

The chain combines TRBV27 with TRBJ2-5; tentatively, D is TRBD1 or TRBD2 (5 bases each). V was cut by 3 bases and J by 4 bases, with 6 bases left in between. Germline CDR1 reads MNHEY; CDR2 reads SMNVEV (reference sequence). The CDR3 totals 12 residues. The CDR3 sequence is CASSFGGETQYF. CDR3 in DNA: TGTGCCAGCAGTTTTGGGGGAGAGACCCAGTACTTC.

This sequence joins TRBV19 and TRBJ2-6; D remains ambiguous. CDR1 and CDR2 from the germline V gene are LNHDA and SQIVND (reference sequence). The V end lost 4 bases, the J end lost 8 bases, and 6 bases lay between the germline ends. The CDR3 spans 12 residues. Written as DNA, the CDR3 is TGTGCCAGTAGTAAAGTCTCCAACGTCCTGACTTTC. Its translation is CASSKVSNVLTF.

V gene TRBV2 combines with J gene TRBJ2-7, with D possibly TRBD1 on 6 matching bases. V shed 7 bases and J shed 7 bases, with 17 bases lying between them. The CDR3 is 13 amino acids. Germline CDR1 and CDR2: SNHLY and FYNNEI. The CDR3 region is CASTQGTPGEQYF. CDR3 in DNA: TGTGCCAGCACCCAGGGGACCCCGGGGGAGCAGTACTTC.

The chain employs TRBV9 and TRBJ2-5, with 8 nucleotides matching TRBD1. The V segment lost 0 bases and the J segment 5 bases; nucleotides outside the gene matches: 9. From germline, CDR1 is SGDLS and CDR2 YYNGEE. This CDR3 has 16 residues. The CDR3: CASSVGRRGRVETQYF. Here the CDR3 DNA reads TGTGCCAGCAGCGTAGGGCGCAGGGGGCGGGTGGAGACCCAGTACTTC.

This chain links TRBV4-3 with TRBJ1-4; D call uncertain. The CDR3 contains 17 residues. V lost 4 bases and J lost 5, with 20 bases in between. Germline values: CDR1 LGHNA, CDR2 YSLEER. The CDR3 sequence: CASSLLPRTAKNEKLFF. Written as DNA, the CDR3 is TGCGCCAGCAGCCTGTTACCCCGGACCGCTAAAAATGAAAAACTGTTTTTT.

With regard to this clone: Within the sample, other DNA sequences also encode this same CDR3. CDR3 nucleotides: TGTGCCAGCCGGGACACCTTAGGGCAGCCCCAGCATTTT. It yields the protein CASRDTLGQPQHF. The genes are TRBV18 and TRBJ1-5; D is perhaps TRBD1 (6 bases). Germline assignment: CDR1 KGHSH and CDR2 LQKENI. Trimming cost V 8 bases and J 7 bases, with 15 bases left between them. This CDR3 comprises 13 residues.

The chain recombines TRBV14 with TRBJ2-3; no definite D call. V was shortened by 0 bases and J by 0 bases, with 7 bases between the two germline ends. The CDR3 contains 15 residues. Germline assignment: CDR1 SGHDN and CDR2 FVKESK. The CDR3, as DNA: TGTGCCAGCAGCCAAGATCTGATGAGCACAGATACGCAGTATTTT. It is translated as CASSQDLMSTDTQYF.

The genes are TRBV7-9 and TRBJ1-1, with D perhaps TRBD1 (6 bases). The length of the CDR3 is 15 residues. The ends were cut back, 4 bases at V and 7 bases at J, with 19 bases in the middle. Per the germline V gene, CDR1 is SEHNR and CDR2 is FQNEAQ (reference sequence). Written as DNA, the CDR3 is TGTGCCAGCAGCTACCCCGAGGAGGGGGAGAATGAAGCTTTCTTT. It is translated as CASSYPEEGENEAFF.

This rearrangement joins TRBV18 to TRBJ1-1; 11 positions match TRBD1. Per germline, CDR1 KGHSH and CDR2 LQKENI. CDR3 length: 15 amino acids. The V segment lost 4 bases and the J segment 1 base; nucleotides outside the gene matches: 2. CDR3 coding DNA: TGTGCCAGCTCACAGGGGACAGGGGGGAACACTGAAGCTTTCTTT. This sequence encodes CASSQGTGGNTEAFF.

This rearrangement joins TRBV5-1 to TRBJ2-2; 10 nucleotides match TRBD2. The CDR3 has 15 amino acids. Trimming removed 4 bases from V and 4 bases from J; junction bases left unmatched: 4. From germline, CDR1 is SGHRS and CDR2 YFSETQ. This CDR3 reads CASSPGTSVTGELFF. The CDR3 DNA reads TGCGCCAGCAGCCCCGGGACTAGCGTCACCGGGGAGCTGTTTTTT.

This clone was detected only once. The chain couples TRBV6-1 to TRBJ1-1, with D maybe TRBD1 (6 bases). CDR3 size: 13 residues. The germline V and J ends were trimmed by 1 base and 4 bases, with 7 bases remaining between them. Looked up from germline, CDR1 is MNHNS and CDR2 is SASEGT. Written as DNA, the CDR3 is TGTGCCAGCAGTGAAGAGGGGGGCACTGAAGCTTTCTTT. Translating it yields CASSEEGGTEAFF.

This chain joins TRBV7-8 and TRBJ1-5, with a possible D match to TRBD1 (5 bases). The germline V gene has CDR1 SGHVS and CDR2 FQNEAQ. The CDR3 totals 14 residues. The V end was cut by 3 bases, the J end by 4 bases, with 10 bases between. The CDR3 here is CASSFRDGNQPQHF. DNA for the CDR3: TGTGCCAGCAGCTTCCGGGACGGAAATCAGCCCCAGCATTTT.

This chain links TRBV10-3 with TRBJ1-5; D may be TRBD1 (5 bases). The V end was cut by 7 bases, the J end by 3 bases, with 10 bases between. The CDR3 totals 13 residues. CDR1 is ENHRY and CDR2 is SYGVKD in the germline V gene. In DNA, the CDR3 is TGTGCCATCACCCAGGGTAACAATCAGCCCCAGCATTTT. Encoded protein: CAITQGNNQPQHF.

In nucleotides, the CDR3 is TGTGCCAGCAGTTTCGGGGGGGCAAGGAATGAGCAGTTCTTC. Translating it yields CASSFGGARNEQFF. The gene calls are TRBV27 and TRBJ2-1; 8 bases agree with TRBD2. CDR3 length: 14 amino acids. Looked up from germline, CDR1 is MNHEY and CDR2 is SMNVEV (reference sequence). With V trimmed by 3 bases and J by 7 bases, 5 bases remained unmatched.

This chain uses TRBV13 with TRBJ2-7; TRBD2 agrees at 8 bases. Trimming took 6 bases from V and 2 from J; bases not matched to a gene: 6. Germline-derived CDR1 and CDR2 are PRHDT and FYEKMQ (reference sequence). This CDR3 has 14 amino acids. The CDR3 DNA reads as TGTGCCAGCAGAACTTTAGCGGGGACCTACGAGCAGTACTTC. Translating gives CASRTLAGTYEQYF.

Here the CDR3 DNA reads TGTGCCAGCAGTGATGCCCTCGCGGCTGGAAACACCATATATTTT. Translation gives CASSDALAAGNTIYF. The chain joins TRBV2 to TRBJ1-3; no clear D. Per the germline V gene, CDR1 is SNHLY and CDR2 is FYNNEI. This CDR3 is 15 amino acids long. Trimming pared 3 bases from V and 2 bases from J, leaving 11 bases between.

The rearrangement links TRBV2 to TRBJ1-2; 9 nucleotides agree with TRBD1. CDR1 is SNHLY and CDR2 is FYNNEI in the germline V gene. V was clipped by 8 bases and J by 0 bases; unmatched bases: 10. The CDR3 contains 16 residues. In DNA, the CDR3 is TGTGCCAGCGCCGGTACAGGGGGCTCAACTAACTATGGCTACACCTTC. It specifies CASAGTGGSTNYGYTF.

The chain recombines TRBV7-9 with TRBJ1-1; D remains ambiguous. The V end was cut by 3 bases, the J end by 4 bases, with 9 bases between. CDR3 length: 13 amino acids. Germline V gives CDR1 SEHNR, CDR2 FQNEAQ (reference sequence). CDR3 protein: CASSFFAGTEAFF. CDR3 in DNA: TGTGCCAGCAGCTTTTTTGCAGGCACTGAAGCTTTCTTT.

This chain links TRBV20-1 with TRBJ2-3; D is tentatively TRBD1 or TRBD2 (5 bases each). Germline CDR1 reads DFQATT; CDR2 reads SNEGSKA (reference sequence). The CDR3 is 11 amino acids. The CDR3 sequence: CRVGVTDTQYF. In DNA, the CDR3 is TGCCGGGTGGGGGTCACGGATACGCAGTATTTT.

The CDR3 nucleotides are TGCGCCAGCACCCTAGGGGGGAGCACTGAAGCTTTCTTT. Translation gives CASTLGGSTEAFF. This sequence joins TRBV4-1 and TRBJ1-1, with D possibly matching TRBD1 (6 bases). This CDR3 spans 13 amino acids. V was cut by 7 bases and J by 4 bases, with 13 bases left in between. Germline CDR1 MGHRA, CDR2 YSYEKL.

The chain is built from TRBV4-1 and TRBJ1-5; the D is unclear. V was trimmed by 0 bases and J by 3 bases, leaving 6 bases between them. Germline CDR1 and CDR2: MGHRA and YSYEKL. The CDR3 length is 14 residues. This CDR3 reads CASSQEGINQPQHF. The CDR3 bases are TGCGCCAGCAGCCAAGAGGGTATCAATCAGCCCCAGCATTTT.

This chain connects TRBV11-2 to TRBJ1-2, with TRBD1 matching 9 bases. The germline V gene has CDR1 SGHAT and CDR2 FQNNGV. V lost 3 bases and J lost 4; bases outside the gene matches: 6. There are 15 residues in the CDR3. The CDR3 here is CASSFPGTGIYGYTF. The CDR3 bases are TGTGCCAGCAGCTTCCCCGGGACAGGGATCTATGGCTACACCTTC. The full variable domain, its missing parts supplied by reference TRBV11-2 and TRBJ1-2, is EAGVAQSPRYKIIEKRQSVAFWCNPISGHATLYWYQQILGQGPKLLIQFQNNGVVDDSQLPKDRFSAERLKGVDSTLKIQPAKLEDSAVYLCASSFPGTGIYGYTFGSGTRLTVV.